The T cell receptor (beta chain) under discussion was sequenced for a study of blood T cell repertoires in COVID-19 (TCRdb year 2020). About the investigation overall: Samples from collaborators originated in the United States, Italy and Spain and spanned both the acute and convalescent phases of COVID-19. HLA class I and class II types, where available, came from metadata supplied by the sample provider rather than from assay-based typing. Sample metadata almost always included a de-identified subject ID, COVID-19 status, age in years and sex. The repertoires were made available in a free public database intended to serve as a resource for research on the immune response to SARS-CoV-2. The material from the prospective study consisted of cDNA or gDNA derived from T cells, B-cell-depleted T cells, or PBMCs. Samples were obtained from the ongoing ImmuneRACE study (first 160 participants) and from 1,200 or so subjects provided by 6 global collaborators. The dataset comprised deeply sampled blood TCRbeta repertoires from subjects exposed to, actively infected with, or recovered from COVID-19. General study outcomes and caveats: The quantity of clinical and demographic metadata differed by source and by participant and was supplied without curation.

TCRbeta CDR3 regions were amplified from genomic DNA by means of the immunoSEQ Assay, a bias-controlled multiplex PCR. Regarding the original processing steps: Within the assay, amplification of reference gene primers was used to estimate how many nucleated cells each sample contained. To quantify the absolute abundance of each unique TCRbeta CDR3 rearrangement, sequence reads were collapsed and filtered. For each sample, productive Simpson clonality was calculated as the square root of Simpson's diversity index over productive rearrangements. Entries here come from immuneACCESS through TCRdb and include only in-frame sequences with V and J called. Some clones fail to appear in such tables; in the studies checked, an unresolved V gene covers under half of the shortfall, and the cause of the remainder is unknown. Clone size and the V and J calls come from that table; the DNA yielded D and trimming. Present in this sample are about 270,000 clones, roughly nine tenths of which were seen just once. The ten largest clonotypes hold less than 15% of the sample.

Notes on this clone: The target of this receptor is not known. No much larger clone is present one base from it, and per-base qualities are unavailable.

One collaborating source in Seattle enrolled patients during active infection and followed them longitudinally through the course of disease. Whole blood was collected in K2EDTA tubes by collaborating institutions according to the institutions' own protocols. For TCRbeta analysis, collaborators shipped samples in one of three forms: frozen whole blood, isolated PBMCs, or DNA extracted from either of those sample types. Deletion took 4 bases off V and 1 base off J, with a span of 8 bases between the germline ends. CDR1 and CDR2 (MNHEY, SVGAGI) derive from the germline V gene. The CDR3, from cysteine to phenylalanine, totals 13 residues. Solely the CDR3 DNA is kept, with 39 bases framed from the first base.

The chain is made from TRBV6-5 and TRBJ2-7; matching of 5 bases hints at TRBD1 as the D gene. The sequence was obtained from a woman aged 25 to 39 with COVID-19, enrolled during active disease. Sequencing was carried out using peripheral blood. The CDR3 reads CASSLHRSYEQYF. In nucleotide form, the sequence is TGTGCCAGCAGTTTGCACAGGTCCTACGAGCAGTACTTC.